The TCR beta chain under discussion was sequenced for a study of cytomegalovirus exposure and HLA in healthy donors. Study conclusions and caveats: The authors reported that TCR beta sequences could predict HLA-A and HLA-B alleles. These predictions were accurate for most subjects in the first cohort. Productive status was seen about 87% or about 30% of the time for most TCR beta V segments in an earlier analysis.

On this clone: What it recognizes is unknown.

PCR involved 60 Vbeta and 13 Jbeta primers. Clones were sequenced by immunoSEQ multiplex PCR, and TCRdb holds only the in-frame ones, with some missing. The repertoire holds about 140,000 clones, with approximately 78% as singletons. This sequence originates from a woman younger than 35 in good health and CMV-seropositive. Sequencing used PBMCs.

The CDR3 is CASSVQANQPQHF. For the CDR3, the DNA is TGTGCCAGTAGTGTACAGGCTAATCAGCCCCAGCATTTT. This chain uses TRBV19 with TRBJ1-5, with D tentatively TRBD1 (5 bases). Between the trimmed V and J ends, which lost 5 bases and 4 bases, there was a span of 9 bases. The germline CDR1 and CDR2 sequences are LNHDA and SQIVND (reference sequence). This CDR3 is 13 amino acids long.